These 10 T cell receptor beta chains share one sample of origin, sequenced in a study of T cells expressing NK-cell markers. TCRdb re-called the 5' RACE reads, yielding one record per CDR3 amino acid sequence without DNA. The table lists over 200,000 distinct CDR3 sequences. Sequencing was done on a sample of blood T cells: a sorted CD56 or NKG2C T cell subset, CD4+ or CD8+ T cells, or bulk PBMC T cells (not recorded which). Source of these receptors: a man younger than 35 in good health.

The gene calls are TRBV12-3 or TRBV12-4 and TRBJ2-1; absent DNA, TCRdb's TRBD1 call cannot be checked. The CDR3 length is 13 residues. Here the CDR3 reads CASSPRTGPEQFF.

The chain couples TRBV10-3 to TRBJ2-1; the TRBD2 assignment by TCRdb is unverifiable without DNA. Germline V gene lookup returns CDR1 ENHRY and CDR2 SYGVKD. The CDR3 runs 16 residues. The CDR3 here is CAISETTSGRADEQFF.

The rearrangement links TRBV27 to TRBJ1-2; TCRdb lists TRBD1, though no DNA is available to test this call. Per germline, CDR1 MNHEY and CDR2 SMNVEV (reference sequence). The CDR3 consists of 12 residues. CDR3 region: CASSDSPYGYTF.

The CDR3 sequence is CASPHLAKNIQYF. The rearrangement links TRBV6-1 to TRBJ2-4. The CDR3 contains 13 residues. The germline V gene has CDR1 MNHNS and CDR2 SASEGT.

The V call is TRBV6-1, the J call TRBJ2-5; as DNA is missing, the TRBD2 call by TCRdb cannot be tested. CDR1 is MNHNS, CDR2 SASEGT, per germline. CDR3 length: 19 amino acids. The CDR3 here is CASSEVPGLAGGPRETQYF.

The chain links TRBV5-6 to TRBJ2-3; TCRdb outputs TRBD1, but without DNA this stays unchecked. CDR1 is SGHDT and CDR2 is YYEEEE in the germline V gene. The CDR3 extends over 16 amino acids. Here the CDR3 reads CASSRPGTKSTDTQYF.

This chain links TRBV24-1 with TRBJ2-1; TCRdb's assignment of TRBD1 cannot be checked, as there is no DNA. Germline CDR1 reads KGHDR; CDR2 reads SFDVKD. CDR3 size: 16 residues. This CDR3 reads CATSEGQLLGYNEQFF.

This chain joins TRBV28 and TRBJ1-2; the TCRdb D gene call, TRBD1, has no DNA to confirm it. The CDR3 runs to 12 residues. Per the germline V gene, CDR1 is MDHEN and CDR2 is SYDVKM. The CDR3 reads CASSLPRDGYTF.

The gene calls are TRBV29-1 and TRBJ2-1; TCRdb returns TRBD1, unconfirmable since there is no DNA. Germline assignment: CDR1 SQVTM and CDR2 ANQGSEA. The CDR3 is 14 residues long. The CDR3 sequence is CSVVGDRGYNEQFF.

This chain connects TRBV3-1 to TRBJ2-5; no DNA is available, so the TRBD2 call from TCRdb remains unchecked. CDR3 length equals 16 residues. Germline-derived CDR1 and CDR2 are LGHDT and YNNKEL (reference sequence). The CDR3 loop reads CASSQVATSARETQYF.